This T cell receptor beta chain originates from a study of breast tumors, draining lymph nodes, adjacent tissues. TCRdb independently ran MiXCR on the multiplex PCR reads; one entry per CDR3 protein. The sample gives 100,000 to 150,000 distinct CDR3 sequences, 20% to 25% of which show up once; about 2.4% is in the top ten. Trimming cost V 5 bases and J 4 bases; bases outside gene matches: 2. Looked up from germline, CDR1 is SGHNT and CDR2 is YENEEA. This CDR3 has 14 residues. This clonotype was seen repeatedly, ten times or more. The lymph nodes were axillary draining lymph nodes from breast cancer patients.

The sequencing sample was made of axillary lymph node tissue. This clonotype was sampled from a female donor with breast cancer. Some clones in this sample may be carry-over from other donors' samples. The J gene is TRBJ2-5, the V gene TRBV11-3; TRBD1 agrees at 12 bases. The CDR3 nucleotides are TGTGCCAGCAGCCCGGGACAGGGGGCAGAGACCCAGTACTTC. It yields the protein CASSPGQGAETQYF.